The rows below give T cell receptor beta chains drawn from one sample of a study of graft-versus-host responses after intestinal transplantation. Their recognized antigens are unknown. This table comes from immunoSEQ multiplex PCR, and its TCRdb copy is limited to in-frame clones, with some not included. The sample includes roughly 99,000 clones, roughly 90% of them seen just once. The source was unstimulated CD8+ T cells sorted from spleen or lymph node cells, collected before transplant. These receptor sequences come from a human donor who was the organ donor for an intestinal transplant. Each CDR3 is given with its conserved first and last residue. D genes are given only for firm matches.

CDR3 protein: CASKGTVSNQPQHF; V gene: TRBV19; J gene: TRBJ1-5; D gene: TRBD1
CDR3 protein: CASSLWNRGNINTEAFF; V gene: TRBV11-2; J gene: TRBJ1-1; D gene: TRBD1
CDR3 protein: CASSPTPRTGGSEAFF; V gene: TRBV13; J gene: TRBJ1-1; D gene: TRBD1
CDR3 protein: CASSAGDSGANVLTF; V gene: TRBV6-1; J gene: TRBJ2-6; D gene: -
CDR3 protein: CASSTHDRAYEQYF; V gene: TRBV18; J gene: TRBJ2-7; D gene: -
CDR3 protein: CASSLLLGQAPYEQYF; V gene: TRBV18; J gene: TRBJ2-7; D gene: TRBD1
CDR3 protein: CASRELDVSRRNTEAFF; V gene: TRBV7-8; J gene: TRBJ1-1; D gene: -
CDR3 protein: CASSPRRGSNEQFF; V gene: TRBV13; J gene: TRBJ2-1; D gene: -
CDR3 protein: CASSPPSGGIQETQYF; V gene: TRBV19; J gene: TRBJ2-5; D gene: -
CDR3 protein: CASRETGDQAFF; V gene: TRBV6-5; J gene: TRBJ1-1; D gene: TRBD1
CDR3 protein: CASSLGGPGETQYF; V gene: TRBV11-3; J gene: TRBJ2-5; D gene: -
CDR3 protein: CASSLLAHEQYF; V gene: TRBV7-9; J gene: TRBJ2-7; D gene: -
CDR3 protein: CASISRVQETQYF; V gene: TRBV27; J gene: TRBJ2-5; D gene: -
CDR3 protein: CASSVGGGFSQGEQFF; V gene: TRBV9; J gene: TRBJ2-1; D gene: TRBD2
CDR3 protein: CAITKDSSYNEQFF; V gene: TRBV10-3; J gene: TRBJ2-1; D gene: -
CDR3 protein: CASSLSGNSVYEQYF; V gene: TRBV19; J gene: TRBJ2-7; D gene: -
CDR3 protein: CASSHELRAHDERYF; V gene: TRBV18; J gene: TRBJ2-7; D gene: -
CDR3 protein: CVAGGPTDTQYF; V gene: TRBV19; J gene: TRBJ2-3; D gene: TRBD2
CDR3 protein: CATSRASQGTSATYEQYF; V gene: TRBV15; J gene: TRBJ2-7; D gene: TRBD2
CDR3 protein: CSVDSGQLDTSGNTIYF; V gene: TRBV29-1; J gene: TRBJ1-3; D gene: TRBD1
CDR3 protein: CAWSTRSPDRGRSTEAFF; V gene: TRBV30; J gene: TRBJ1-1; D gene: TRBD1
CDR3 protein: CASRTQGGATNEKLFF; V gene: TRBV28; J gene: TRBJ1-4; D gene: TRBD1
CDR3 protein: CASSPDREYNTEAFF; V gene: TRBV5-1; J gene: TRBJ1-1; D gene: TRBD1
CDR3 protein: CASSPTAGAGYGYTF; V gene: TRBV7-9; J gene: TRBJ1-2; D gene: -
CDR3 protein: CASSSGNEQFF; V gene: TRBV28; J gene: TRBJ2-1; D gene: -
CDR3 protein: CATRQEEENIQYF; V gene: TRBV15; J gene: TRBJ2-4; D gene: -
CDR3 protein: CASRPSGTDTQYF; V gene: TRBV6-1; J gene: TRBJ2-3; D gene: -
CDR3 protein: CATGVPYEQYF; V gene: TRBV10-3; J gene: TRBJ2-7; D gene: -
CDR3 protein: CASNLLVAGTSYEQYF; V gene: TRBV7-9; J gene: -; D gene: TRBD2
CDR3 protein: CASNPELAGGGDTQYF; V gene: TRBV28; J gene: TRBJ2-3; D gene: TRBD2
CDR3 protein: CASSERGNQPQHF; V gene: TRBV2; J gene: TRBJ1-5; D gene: -
CDR3 protein: CASSTRSGRANGELFF; V gene: TRBV13; J gene: TRBJ2-2; D gene: TRBD2
CDR3 protein: CASSHSITSETYEQYF; V gene: TRBV4-1; J gene: -; D gene: TRBD2
CDR3 protein: CASSFPGLDTSTDTQYF; V gene: TRBV5-6; J gene: TRBJ2-3; D gene: TRBD2
CDR3 protein: CSVWTGGGGELFF; V gene: TRBV29-1; J gene: TRBJ2-2; D gene: TRBD1
CDR3 protein: CASSSIRTGGAAGVTTDTQYF; V gene: TRBV27; J gene: TRBJ2-3; D gene: TRBD1
CDR3 protein: CASSTGASGPYEQYF; V gene: TRBV19; J gene: TRBJ2-7; D gene: TRBD2
CDR3 protein: CASSLGADEQYF; V gene: TRBV11-1; J gene: TRBJ2-7; D gene: -